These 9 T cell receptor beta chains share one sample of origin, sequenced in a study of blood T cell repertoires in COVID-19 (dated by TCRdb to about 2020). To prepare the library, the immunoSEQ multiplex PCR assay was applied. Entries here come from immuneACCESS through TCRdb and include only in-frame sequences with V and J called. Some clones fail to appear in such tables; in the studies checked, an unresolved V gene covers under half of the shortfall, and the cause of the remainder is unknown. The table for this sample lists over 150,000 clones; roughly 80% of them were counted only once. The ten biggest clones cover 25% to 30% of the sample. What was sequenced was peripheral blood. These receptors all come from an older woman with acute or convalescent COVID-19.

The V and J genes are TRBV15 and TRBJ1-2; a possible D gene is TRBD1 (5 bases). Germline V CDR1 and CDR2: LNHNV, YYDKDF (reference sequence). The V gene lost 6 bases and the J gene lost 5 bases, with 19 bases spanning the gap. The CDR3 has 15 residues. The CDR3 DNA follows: TGTGCCACCAGTTTAGGAGCAGGAGGGGAATATGGCTACACCTTC. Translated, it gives CATSLGAGGEYGYTF.

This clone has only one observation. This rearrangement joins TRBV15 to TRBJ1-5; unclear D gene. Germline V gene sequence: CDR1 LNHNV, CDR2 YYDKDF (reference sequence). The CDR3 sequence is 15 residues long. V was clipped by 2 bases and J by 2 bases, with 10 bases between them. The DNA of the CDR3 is TGTGCCACCAGCAGAAATACGGCGGGCAATCAGCCCCAGCATTTT. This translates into CATSRNTAGNQPQHF.

DNA for the CDR3: TGTGCCAGCAGCCCTCTAGGGGGTCAGCACCAAGAGACCCAGTACTTC. As protein: CASSPLGGQHQETQYF. The V call is TRBV14, the J call TRBJ2-5, with a tentative D call TRBD1 (6 bases). V shed 4 bases and J shed 0 bases, with 15 bases lying between them. The CDR3 spans 16 residues. Germline V CDR1 and CDR2: SGHDN, FVKESK.

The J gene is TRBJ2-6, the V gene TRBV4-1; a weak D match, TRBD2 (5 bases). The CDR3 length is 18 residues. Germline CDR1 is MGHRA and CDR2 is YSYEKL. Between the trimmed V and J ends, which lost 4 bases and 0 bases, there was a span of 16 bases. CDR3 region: CASSPPHSGYSGANVLTF. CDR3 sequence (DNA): TGCGCCAGCAGCCCTCCACACAGCGGCTACTCTGGGGCCAACGTCCTGACTTTC.

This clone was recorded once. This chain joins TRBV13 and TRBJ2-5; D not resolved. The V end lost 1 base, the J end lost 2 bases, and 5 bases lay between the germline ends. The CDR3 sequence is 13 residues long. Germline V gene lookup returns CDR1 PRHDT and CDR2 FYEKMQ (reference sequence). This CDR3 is CASSLDFQETQYF. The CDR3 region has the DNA TGTGCCAGCAGCTTAGACTTTCAAGAGACCCAGTACTTC.

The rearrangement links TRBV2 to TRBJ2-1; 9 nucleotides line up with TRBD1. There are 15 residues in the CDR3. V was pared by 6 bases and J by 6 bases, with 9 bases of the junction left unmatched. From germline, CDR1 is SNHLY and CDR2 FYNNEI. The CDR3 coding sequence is TGTGCCAGCAGCGCTCAAGGACAGGGGTTCAATGAGCAGTTCTTC. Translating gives CASSAQGQGFNEQFF.

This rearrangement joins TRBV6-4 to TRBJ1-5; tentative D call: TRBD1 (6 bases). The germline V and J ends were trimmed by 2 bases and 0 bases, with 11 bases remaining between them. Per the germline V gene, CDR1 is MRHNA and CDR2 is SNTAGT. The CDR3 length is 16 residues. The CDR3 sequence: CASSDSWTDSNQPQHF. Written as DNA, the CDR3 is TGTGCCAGCAGTGACAGTTGGACAGATAGCAATCAGCCCCAGCATTTT.

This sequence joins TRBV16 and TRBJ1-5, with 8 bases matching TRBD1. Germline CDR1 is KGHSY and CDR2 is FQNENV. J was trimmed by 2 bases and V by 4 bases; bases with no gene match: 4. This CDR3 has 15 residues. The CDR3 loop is CASSPDRGGNQPQHF. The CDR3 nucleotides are TGTGCCAGCAGCCCCGACAGGGGTGGCAATCAGCCCCAGCATTTT. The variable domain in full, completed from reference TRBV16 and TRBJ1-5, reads GEEVAQTPKHLVRGEGQKAKLYCAPIKGHSYVFWYQQVLKNEFKFLISFQNENVFDETGMPKERFSAKCLPNSPCSLEIQATKLEDSAVYFCASSPDRGGNQPQHFGDGTRLSIL.

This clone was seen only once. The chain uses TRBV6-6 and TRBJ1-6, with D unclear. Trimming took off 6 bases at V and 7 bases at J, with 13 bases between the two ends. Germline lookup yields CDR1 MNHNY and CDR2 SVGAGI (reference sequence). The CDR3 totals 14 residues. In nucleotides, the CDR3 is TGTGCCAGCAGCCGGGAGACTCCCAATTCACCCCTCCACTTT. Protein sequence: CASSRETPNSPLHF.